This paragraph reports one T cell receptor beta chain. Its antigen is still unknown. The sample is drawn from a study of cytomegalovirus exposure and HLA in healthy donors. Overall study results and limits: Prior analysis indicated that the majority of TCR beta V segments exhibited productivity approximately 87% or approximately 30% of the time. Donors were assumed by presence/absence analyses to have roughly uniform sequencing depth. In the analysis, some V segments, TRBV6-2 and TRBV6-3 included, were excluded as indistinguishable. In a later analysis, HLA-associated TCR beta chains were more clonally expanded than equally common others.

The primer mix had 60 Vbeta and 13 Jbeta primers. Clones were sequenced by immunoSEQ multiplex PCR, and TCRdb holds only the in-frame ones, with some missing. The sample lists 100,000 to 150,000 clones; roughly 80% were seen once. The length of the CDR3 is 17 residues. CDR1 and CDR2 from the germline V gene are SGHAT and FQDESV (reference sequence). The V end was cut by 5 bases, the J end by 4 bases, with 23 bases between. This chain joins TRBV11-1 and TRBJ2-5; perhaps TRBD2 as D (5 bases). The sequenced sample was PBMCs. The TCR was taken from a man aged 30-40 years in good health and CMV-seronegative. The CDR3 spells CASSRVGLVSGRETQYF. CDR3 DNA sequence: TGTGCCAGCAGCCGAGTAGGTTTGGTTTCGGGGAGAGAGACCCAGTACTTC.